This paragraph reports one T cell receptor beta chain. Its antigen remains unidentified. Base qualities are missing; no much larger clone stands one base away. TCRbeta rearrangements were sequenced from genomic DNA using the immunoSEQ assay at survey resolution. In the paper's pipeline: In the TCR sequencing data, the lowest productive clonotype frequency that could be detected was 2.59 x 10-5. Analyses included only productive TCRbeta rearrangements, meaning complete and in-frame sequences. The clonality of each sample was calculated as Simpson clonality in the immunoSEQ Analyzer version 3.0. Clones were binned by frequency as very rare, small, medium, large (1-20%) or hyperexpanded (>20%). Generation probabilities were estimated with OLGA 1.2.3, V-gene circos plots were generated with VDJtools, specificities were searched for in VDJdb, and CDR3 motifs were identified with GLIPH. TCRdb stores this immuneACCESS table with in-frame sequences only. Part of the clones is absent; in the studies checked, under half of the shortfall reflects unresolved V genes, and no reason is known for the rest. V, J and clone size derive from that table, while D and trimming were established from the DNA sequence. This sample lists tens of thousands of clones; around three quarters were detected once. The ten largest clones represent 2% of the sample.

Healthy controls were 35 or so blood donors whose buffy coats came from the Finnish Red Cross blood service. All TCR-sequenced material derived from peripheral blood: patient blood samples and healthy donor buffy coats. Ficoll-Hypaque gradient centrifugation was used to isolate peripheral blood mononuclear cells. For the healthy controls, CD4+ cells were obtained from buffy coats by magnetic purification. Genomic DNA was extracted using the Gentra Puregene Cell and Tissue kit, and a Qubit 2.0 fluorometer was used to quantify it. The data belong to a study of STAT5B mutations in CD4+ large granular lymphocyte leukemia (dated by TCRdb to 2021 to 2024). Regarding the study in general: Among the healthy controls, the CDR3 'QG' motif was associated with a particular HLA allele. The study compared the TCRbeta repertoires of patients with CD4+ T-cell large granular lymphocyte leukemia against those of healthy blood donors. Flow cytometry performed on FACSCanto II or FACSVerse showed that the purified fractions had more than 95% purity among lymphocytes. Study-wide conclusions, independent of this receptor: Compared with healthy CD4+ repertoires, CD4-sorted patient repertoires appeared more clonal, and this difference remained even after the putative leukemic clones were removed. The data were not HLA-matched, and the higher clonality in CD4+ T-LGLL than in CD8+ T-LGLL could be due to the relatively small sample size. TRBV06-family usage was enriched among the top patient clones (8/27) compared with healthy controls (2/35). Main leukemic clonotypes were private to each patient, although roughly 25% appeared at low frequency in other patients' non-leukemic repertoires.

The CDR3 sequence holds 12 residues, the cysteine and phenylalanine included. Solely the CDR3 DNA is kept, with 36 bases framed from the first base. CDR1 and CDR2, looked up from the germline V gene, are SQVTM and ANQGSEA. The junction shows trimming of 8 bases on V and 7 bases on J, plus 17 bases between the germline ends. Recombination linked TRBV29-1 to TRBJ1-2; too little of a D gene remains to name it. Sequenced sample: CD4+ T cells from blood buffy coats. The TCR was taken from a human donor in good health. The nucleotide sequence reads TGCAGCTCTGGATGGGCGCGGGGTGGCTACACCTTC. Translated, it gives CSSGWARGGYTF.